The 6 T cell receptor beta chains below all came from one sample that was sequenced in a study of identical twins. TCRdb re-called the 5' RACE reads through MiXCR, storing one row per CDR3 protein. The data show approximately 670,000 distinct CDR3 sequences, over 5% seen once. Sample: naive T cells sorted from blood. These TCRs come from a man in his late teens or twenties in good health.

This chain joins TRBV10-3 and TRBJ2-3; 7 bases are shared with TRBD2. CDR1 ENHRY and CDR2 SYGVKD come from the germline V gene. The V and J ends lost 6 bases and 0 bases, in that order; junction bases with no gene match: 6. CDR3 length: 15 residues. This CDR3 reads CAIRSGAGSTDTQYF. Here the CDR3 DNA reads TGTGCCATCAGGTCGGGAGCGGGGAGCACAGATACGCAGTATTTT.

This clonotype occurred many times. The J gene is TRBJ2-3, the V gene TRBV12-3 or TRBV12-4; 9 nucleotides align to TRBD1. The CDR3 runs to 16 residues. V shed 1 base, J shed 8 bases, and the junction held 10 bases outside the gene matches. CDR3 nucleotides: TGTGCCAGCAGTTTAGTACAGGGGGCTATGGGCGGTACGCAGTATTTT. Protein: CASSLVQGAMGGTQYF.

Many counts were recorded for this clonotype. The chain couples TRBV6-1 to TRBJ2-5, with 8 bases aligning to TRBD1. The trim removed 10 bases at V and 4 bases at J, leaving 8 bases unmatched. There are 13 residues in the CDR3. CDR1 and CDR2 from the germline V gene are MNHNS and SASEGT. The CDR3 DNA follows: TGTGCCACAAAATTCACAGGGGGAGAGACCCAGTACTTC. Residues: CATKFTGGETQYF.

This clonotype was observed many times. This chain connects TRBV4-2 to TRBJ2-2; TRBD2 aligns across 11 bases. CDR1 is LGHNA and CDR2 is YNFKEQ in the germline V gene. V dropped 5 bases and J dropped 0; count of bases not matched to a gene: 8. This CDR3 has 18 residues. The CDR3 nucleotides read TGTGCCAGCAGCGCACTAGCGGGAGAGTTCCCGAACACCGGGGAGCTGTTTTTT. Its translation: CASSALAGEFPNTGELFF.

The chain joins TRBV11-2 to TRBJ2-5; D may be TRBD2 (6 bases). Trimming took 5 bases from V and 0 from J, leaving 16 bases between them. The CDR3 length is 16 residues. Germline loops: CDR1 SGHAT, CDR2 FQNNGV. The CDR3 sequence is CASSPVEGGNQETQYF. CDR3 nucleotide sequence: TGTGCCAGCAGCCCCGTGGAGGGAGGCAACCAAGAGACCCAGTACTTC.

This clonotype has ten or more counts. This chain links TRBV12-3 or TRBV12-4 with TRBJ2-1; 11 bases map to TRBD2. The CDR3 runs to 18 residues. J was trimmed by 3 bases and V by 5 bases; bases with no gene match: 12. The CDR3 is CASSPTSGDPKLYNEQFF. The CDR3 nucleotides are TGTGCCAGCAGTCCGACTAGCGGGGACCCTAAACTCTACAATGAGCAGTTCTTC.